This T cell receptor beta chain was sequenced in a study of cytomegalovirus exposure and HLA in healthy donors. TCRdb's copy holds only in-frame clones and misses some; the assay was immunoSEQ multiplex PCR. The top ten clones hold less than 3.5% of a sample with 160,000 or so clones, around nine tenths of them seen once. Germline values: CDR1 MGHDK, CDR2 SYGVNS. This CDR3 has 16 amino acids. V was pared by 2 bases and J by 4 bases, with 7 bases of the junction left unmatched. This rearrangement joins TRBV25-1 to TRBJ2-3; 9 bases fit TRBD1. Source material: PBMCs. The source of this sequence is a man between 18 and 29 years old in good health and CMV-seropositive. This chain's CDR3 is CASSENPGQGPDTQYF. The CDR3 coding sequence is TGTGCCAGCAGTGAAAACCCGGGACAGGGCCCAGATACGCAGTATTTT. Variable domain in full (rest from reference TRBV25-1 and TRBJ2-3): EADIYQTPRYLVIGTGKKITLECSQTMGHDKMYWYQQDPGMELHLIHYSYGVNSTEKGDLSSESTVSRIRTEHFPLTLESARPSHTSQYLCASSENPGQGPDTQYFGPGTRLTVL.